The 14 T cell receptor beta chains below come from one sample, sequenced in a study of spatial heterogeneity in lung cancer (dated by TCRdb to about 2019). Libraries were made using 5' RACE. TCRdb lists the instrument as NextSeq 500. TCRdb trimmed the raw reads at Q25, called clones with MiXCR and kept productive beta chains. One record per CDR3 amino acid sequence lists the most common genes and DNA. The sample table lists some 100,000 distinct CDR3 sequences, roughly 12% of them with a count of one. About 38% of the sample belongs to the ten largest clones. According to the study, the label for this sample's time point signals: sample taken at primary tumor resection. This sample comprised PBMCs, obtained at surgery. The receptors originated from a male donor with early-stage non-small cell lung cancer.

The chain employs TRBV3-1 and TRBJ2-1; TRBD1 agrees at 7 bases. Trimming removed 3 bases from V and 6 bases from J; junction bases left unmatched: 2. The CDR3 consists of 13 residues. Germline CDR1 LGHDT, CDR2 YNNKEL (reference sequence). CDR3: CASSQGTVNEQFF. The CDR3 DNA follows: TGTGCCAGCAGCCAGGGGACAGTCAATGAGCAGTTCTTC.

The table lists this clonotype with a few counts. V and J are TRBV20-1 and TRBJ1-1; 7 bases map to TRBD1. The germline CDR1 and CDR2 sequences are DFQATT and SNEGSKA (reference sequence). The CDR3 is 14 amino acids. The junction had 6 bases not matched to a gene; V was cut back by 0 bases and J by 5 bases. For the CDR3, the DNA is TGCAGTGCTAGAGAACAACAGGGGCGTACTGAAGCTTTCTTT. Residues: CSAREQQGRTEAFF.

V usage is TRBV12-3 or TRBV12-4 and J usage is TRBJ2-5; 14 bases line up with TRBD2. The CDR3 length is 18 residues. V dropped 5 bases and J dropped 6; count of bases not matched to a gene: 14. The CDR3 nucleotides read TGTGCCAGCAGTCAAAGGACTAGCGGGGGGACCAGCCGCCAGACCCAGTACTTC. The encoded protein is CASSQRTSGGTSRQTQYF.

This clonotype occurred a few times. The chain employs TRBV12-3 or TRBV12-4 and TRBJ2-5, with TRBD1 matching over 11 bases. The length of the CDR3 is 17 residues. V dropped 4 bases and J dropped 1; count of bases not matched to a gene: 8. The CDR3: CASSSGTGGSFQETQYF. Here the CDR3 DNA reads TGTGCCAGCAGTTCGGGGACAGGGGGGTCTTTCCAAGAGACCCAGTACTTC.

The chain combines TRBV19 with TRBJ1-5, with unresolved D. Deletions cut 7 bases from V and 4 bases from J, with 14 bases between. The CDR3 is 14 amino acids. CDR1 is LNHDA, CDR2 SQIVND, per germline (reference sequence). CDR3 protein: CASKRRAGNQPQHF. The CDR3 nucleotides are TGTGCCAGTAAACGACGGGCGGGGAATCAGCCCCAGCATTTT. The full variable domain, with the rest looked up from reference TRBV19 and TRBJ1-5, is DGGITQSPKYLFRKEGQNVTLSCEQNLNHDAMYWYRQDPGQGLRLIYYSQIVNDFQKGDIAEGYSVSREKKESFPLTVTSAQKNPTAFYLCASKRRAGNQPQHFGDGTRLSIL.

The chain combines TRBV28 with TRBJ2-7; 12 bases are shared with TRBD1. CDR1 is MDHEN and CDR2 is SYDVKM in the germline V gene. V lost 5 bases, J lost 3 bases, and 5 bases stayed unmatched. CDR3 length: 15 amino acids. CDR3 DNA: TGTGCCAGCAGTAAAGGGACAGGGGGCAGCTACGAGCAGTACTTC. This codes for CASSKGTGGSYEQYF.

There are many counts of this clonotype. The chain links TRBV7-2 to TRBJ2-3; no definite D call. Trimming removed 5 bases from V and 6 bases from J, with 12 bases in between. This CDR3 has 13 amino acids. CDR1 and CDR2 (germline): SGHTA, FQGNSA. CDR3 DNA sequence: TGTGCCAGCAGCCCATTAACCCTGGATACGCAGTATTTT. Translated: CASSPLTLDTQYF.

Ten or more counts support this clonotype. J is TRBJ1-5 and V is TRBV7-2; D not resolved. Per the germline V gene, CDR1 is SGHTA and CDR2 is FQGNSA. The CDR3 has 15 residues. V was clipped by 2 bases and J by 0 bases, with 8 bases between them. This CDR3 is CASSLMLYSNQPQHF. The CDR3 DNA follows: TGTGCCAGCAGCTTAATGCTCTATAGCAATCAGCCCCAGCATTTT.

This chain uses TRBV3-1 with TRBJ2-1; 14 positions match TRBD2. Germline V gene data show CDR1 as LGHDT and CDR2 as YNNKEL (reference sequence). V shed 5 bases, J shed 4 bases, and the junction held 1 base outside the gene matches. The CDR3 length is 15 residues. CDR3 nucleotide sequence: TGTGCCAGCAGCGGACTAGCGGGGGGATACAATGAGCAGTTCTTC. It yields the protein CASSGLAGGYNEQFF.

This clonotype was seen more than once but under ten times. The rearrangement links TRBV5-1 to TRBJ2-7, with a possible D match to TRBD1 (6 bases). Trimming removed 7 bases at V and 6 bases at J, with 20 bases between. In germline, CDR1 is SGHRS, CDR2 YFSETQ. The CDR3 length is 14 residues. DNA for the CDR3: TGCGCCAGCGGCAGACAGGCAGGCCCCACCGAGCAGTACTTC. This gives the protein CASGRQAGPTEQYF. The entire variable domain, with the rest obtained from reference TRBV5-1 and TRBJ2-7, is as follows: KAGVTQTPRYLIKTRGQQVTLSCSPISGHRSVSWYQQTPGQGLQFLFEYFSETQRNKGNFPGRFSGRQFSNSRSEMNVSTLELGDSALYLCASGRQAGPTEQYFGPGTRLTVT.

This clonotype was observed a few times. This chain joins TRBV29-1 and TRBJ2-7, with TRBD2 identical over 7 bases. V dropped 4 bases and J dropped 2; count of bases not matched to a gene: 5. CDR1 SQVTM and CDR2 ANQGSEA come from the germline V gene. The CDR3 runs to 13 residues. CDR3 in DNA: TGCAGCGTTGGCGGGAGCGACACCTACGAGCAGTACTTC. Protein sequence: CSVGGSDTYEQYF.

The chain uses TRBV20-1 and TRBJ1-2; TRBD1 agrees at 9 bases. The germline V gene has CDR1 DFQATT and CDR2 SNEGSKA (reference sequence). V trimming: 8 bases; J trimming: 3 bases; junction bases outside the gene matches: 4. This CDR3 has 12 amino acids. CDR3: CSLQGADYGYTF. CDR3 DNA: TGCAGTTTACAGGGGGCGGACTATGGCTACACCTTC.

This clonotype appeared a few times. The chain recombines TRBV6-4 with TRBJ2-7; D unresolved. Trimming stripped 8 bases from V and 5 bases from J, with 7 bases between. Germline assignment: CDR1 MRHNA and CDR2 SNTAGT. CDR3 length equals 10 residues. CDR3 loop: CASPPHEQYF. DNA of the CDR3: TGTGCCAGCCCCCCCCACGAGCAGTACTTC.

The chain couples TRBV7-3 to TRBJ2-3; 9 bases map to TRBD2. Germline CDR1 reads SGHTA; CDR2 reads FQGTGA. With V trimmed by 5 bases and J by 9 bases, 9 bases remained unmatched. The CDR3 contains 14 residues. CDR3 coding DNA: TGTGCCAGCAGCAACTCAAATAGCGGGAGAACGCAGTATTTT. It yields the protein CASSNSNSGRTQYF.